A selection of T cell receptor beta chains follows, all from one sample in a study of blood T cell repertoires in COVID-19. Measured with immunoSEQ multiplex PCR; TCRdb has only the in-frame clones, and not every one. The sample includes 250,000 or so clones, around 85% of them seen just once. Input material: peripheral blood. The receptors come from a man at least 80 years old with acute or convalescent COVID-19. Both conserved end residues are part of each CDR3. D genes are given only for firm matches. Size is stated for part of the rows, as once, few or many counts, or as a class when the clone is expanded.

v_call	j_call	d_call	clone_size	cdr3_nt	cdr3_aa
TRBV12-5	TRBJ2-5	TRBD1	NA	TGTGCTAGTGGTTTGGCAGGGGGCGCGGAGACCCAGTACTTC	CASGLAGGAETQYF
TRBV18	TRBJ1-4	NA	NA	TGTGCCAGCTCAAGGACAGAGAATGAAAAACTGTTTTTT	CASSRTENEKLFF
TRBV24-1	TRBJ2-5	NA	NA	TGTGCCACCAGTGATTCCACAGGACGGCTACAAGAGACCCAGTACTTC	CATSDSTGRLQETQYF
TRBV27	TRBJ2-7	NA	NA	TGTGCCAGCAGTTTAAGTTCGGGATACGAGCAGTACTTC	CASSLSSGYEQYF
TRBV24-1	TRBJ2-7	TRBD2	NA	TGTGCCACCAGTGATACCGCCGGGACTAACTACGAGCAGTACTTC	CATSDTAGTNYEQYF
TRBV6-5	TRBJ2-7	NA	NA	TGTGCCAGCAGTTACAGGGGCCCCAGCTACGAGCAGTACTTC	CASSYRGPSYEQYF
TRBV18	TRBJ1-1	NA	NA	TGTGCCAGTTCCGGGTTGAACACTGAAGCTTTCTTT	CASSGLNTEAFF
TRBV19	TRBJ1-5	NA	NA	TGTGCCAGTACCTCATCGGGGGGCCCTTCCAATCAGCCCCAGCATTTT	CASTSSGGPSNQPQHF
TRBV19	TRBJ2-7	NA	NA	TGTGCCAGTAGTTCCGGAGTAGCCCAAGGGCAGTACTTC	CASSSGVAQGQYF
TRBV5-8	TRBJ1-5	NA	NA	TGTGCCAGCAGCCCATTCAATCAGCCCCAGCATTTT	CASSPFNQPQHF
TRBV20-1	TRBJ2-7	NA	few	TGCAGTGCCGCGGGACAGTACGAGCAGTACTTC	CSAAGQYEQYF
TRBV15	TRBJ2-7	NA	NA	TGTGCCACCAGCAGGGAGGGTTACGAGCAGTACTTC	CATSREGYEQYF
TRBV3-1/TRBV3-2	TRBJ1-4	NA	NA	TGTGCCAGCAGCCCGCGGGGGAGAGGGGAAAAACTGTTTTTT	CASSPRGRGEKLFF